This T cell receptor (beta chain) was sequenced in a study of T-cell memory formation after mild COVID-19. Study summary: TCR clustering was largely donor specific.

This CDR3 is built from 13 residues. V was clipped by 4 bases and J by 5 bases, with 11 bases between them. Germline V CDR1 and CDR2: SGHRS, YFSETQ. This clonotype came up many times. Antigen: not known. General study results and limits: Some SARS-CoV-2-responding clones were already detected in memory before infection. Among CD4+ contracting clones, most were CM and EM, and CD8+ ones EMRA.

Constant-segment primers and 5'RACE yielded cDNA libraries for TCR alpha and TCR beta, each carrying sample barcodes and UMIs. TCRdb ran MiXCR on the 5' RACE reads and lists one entry per CDR3 protein. The sample holds roughly 280,000 distinct CDR3 sequences, 7.5% to 9.5% seen once. The chain recombines TRBV5-1 with TRBJ2-3; no clear D gene. Sequencing was performed on PBMCs or a T cell subset sorted from them (not recorded which). The sequence was obtained from a man in his late teens or twenties who had mild COVID-19 (a few samples of this study predate the infection). Cell type and time point are not known. The CDR3 reads CASSIMALDTQYF. The CDR3 nucleotides read TGCGCCAGCAGCATAATGGCCTTAGATACGCAGTATTTT.